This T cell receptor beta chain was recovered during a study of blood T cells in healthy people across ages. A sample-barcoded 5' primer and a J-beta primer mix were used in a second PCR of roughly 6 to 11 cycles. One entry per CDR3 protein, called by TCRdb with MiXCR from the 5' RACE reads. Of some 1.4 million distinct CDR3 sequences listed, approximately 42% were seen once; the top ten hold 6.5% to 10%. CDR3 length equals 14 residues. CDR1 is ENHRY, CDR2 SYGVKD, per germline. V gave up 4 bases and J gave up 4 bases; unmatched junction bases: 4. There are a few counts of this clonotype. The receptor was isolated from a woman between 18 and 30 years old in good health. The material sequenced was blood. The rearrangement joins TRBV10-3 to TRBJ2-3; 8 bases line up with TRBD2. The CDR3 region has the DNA TGTGCCATCAGTGGTCTAGCGGGTGCAGATACGCAGTATTTT. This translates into CAISGLAGADTQYF.